A single sample gave rise to the 27 T cell receptor beta chains below, sequenced in a study of a mutant IDH1 vaccine in newly diagnosed glioma. These receptors' targets are unknown. TCRdb keeps only in-frame clones here, not all; method: immunoSEQ multiplex PCR. This sample has some 25,000 clones; around 77% occur once, and the top ten carry about 9.4%. Time point reported: week 11, during vaccination. The content of each vaccine dose was 300 ug of mutant IDH1 20-mer peptide, and topical imiquimod accompanied it. This specimen consisted of PBMCs, obtained from a glioma patient whose treatment included an IDH1 peptide vaccine. The receptors stem from a young woman with glioma.

This clone was seen more than once but under ten times. The chain is built from TRBV4-1 and TRBJ1-4, with D tentatively TRBD1 (5 bases). Per germline, CDR1 MGHRA and CDR2 YSYEKL. The CDR3 contains 15 residues. V shed 1 base and J shed 4 bases, with 10 bases lying between them. This chain's CDR3 is CASSQGAGSNEKLFF. The CDR3 DNA sequence: TGCGCCAGCAGCCAAGGGGCAGGGAGTAATGAAAAACTGTTTTTT.

The rearrangement uses TRBV20-1 and TRBJ1-4, with D unclear. Germline V CDR1 and CDR2: DFQATT, SNEGSKA (reference sequence). Trimming removed 6 bases at V and 7 bases at J, with 6 bases between. The CDR3 is 10 amino acids. The CDR3 loop is CSARREKLFF. CDR3 sequence (DNA): TGCAGTGCCAGACGTGAAAAACTGTTTTTT.

The chain employs TRBV6-5 and TRBJ2-7; weak D call: TRBD1 (5 bases). This CDR3 region has 13 residues. Trimming left V 4 bases short and J 2 bases short, with 9 bases between. In germline, CDR1 is MNHEY, CDR2 SVGAGI. The DNA of the CDR3 is TGTGCCAGCAGTTTTAGGGGCCCCTACGAGCAGTACTTC. It is translated as CASSFRGPYEQYF.

This clone showed up just once. V gene TRBV4-1 combines with J gene TRBJ2-7, with a possible D match to TRBD1 (5 bases). The V gene lost 1 base and the J gene lost 2 bases, with 9 bases spanning the gap. This CDR3 region has 14 residues. CDR1 and CDR2 from the germline V gene are MGHRA and YSYEKL. The CDR3 DNA reads as TGCGCCAGCAGCCAAGGAATAGGGGCCTACGAGCAGTACTTC. This encodes CASSQGIGAYEQYF.

This clone was observed a few times. V usage is TRBV7-9 and J usage is TRBJ1-4; tentative D call: TRBD1 (5 bases). The CDR3 runs 14 residues. Germline V CDR1 and CDR2: SEHNR, FQNEAQ (reference sequence). The V end lost 3 bases, the J end lost 3 bases, and 8 bases lay between the germline ends. The CDR3 here is CASSLGGSNEKLFF. Here the CDR3 DNA reads TGTGCCAGCAGCTTGGGGGGATCTAATGAAAAACTGTTTTTT.

This clone came up once. This chain uses TRBV19 with TRBJ2-2; D remains unclear. CDR3 length equals 13 residues. Germline V lookup: CDR1 LNHDA, CDR2 SQIVND (reference sequence). The germline V and J ends were trimmed by 11 bases and 1 base, with 11 bases remaining between them. The CDR3 DNA reads as TGTGCCGCCTACAGAGAGAACACCGGGGAGCTGTTTTTT. It encodes CAAYRENTGELFF.

The rearrangement uses TRBV27 and TRBJ2-2; 8 bases line up with TRBD1. The CDR3 covers 14 residues. Germline CDR1 is MNHEY and CDR2 is SMNVEV (reference sequence). V trimming: 10 bases; J trimming: 1 base; junction bases outside the gene matches: 5. The CDR3 DNA is TGTGCCACCACGGACAGGGAGAACACCGGGGAGCTGTTTTTT. Protein sequence: CATTDRENTGELFF.

The chain employs TRBV6-5 and TRBJ2-1, with D perhaps being TRBD1 or TRBD2 (5 bases each). The V gene's germline CDR1 is MNHEY and CDR2 SVGAGI. CDR3 size: 13 residues. V shed 0 bases and J shed 13 bases, with 13 bases lying between them. The DNA for the CDR3 is TGTGCCAGCAGTTACTCGGGACGCTCCTTACAGTTCTTC. As protein: CASSYSGRSLQFF.

The chain uses TRBV19 and TRBJ2-7; 8 positions match TRBD1. V was clipped by 3 bases and J by 1 base; unmatched bases: 2. The CDR3 runs to 14 residues. From germline, CDR1 is LNHDA and CDR2 SQIVND (reference sequence). The CDR3 spells CASSIRGQSYEQYF. The CDR3 bases are TGTGCCAGTAGTATCAGGGGGCAGTCCTACGAGCAGTACTTC.

J is TRBJ1-1 and V is TRBV5-1; 7 bases fit TRBD1. CDR3 length: 14 residues. V was clipped by 0 bases and J by 7 bases; unmatched bases: 6. CDR1 and CDR2 (germline): SGHRS, YFSETQ. Written as DNA, the CDR3 is TGCGCCAGCAGCTTGGGGGGGACAGCACTTGAAGCTTTCTTT. This translates into CASSLGGTALEAFF.

This clone was detected once. The rearrangement joins TRBV15 to TRBJ1-5; D gene ambiguous. The V and J ends lost 1 base and 4 bases respectively, with 5 bases between them. This CDR3 has 13 amino acids. The V gene's germline CDR1 is LNHNV and CDR2 YYDKDF (reference sequence). CDR3 residues: CATSRVYNQPQHF. The CDR3 coding sequence is TGTGCCACCAGCAGAGTGTATAATCAGCCCCAGCATTTT.

The rearrangement joins TRBV6-5 to TRBJ2-3; D is unresolved. CDR1 MNHEY and CDR2 SVGAGI come from the germline V gene. The CDR3 extends over 14 amino acids. The ends were cut back, 2 bases at V and 1 base at J, with 7 bases in the middle. The CDR3 sequence is CASSYGERTDTQYF. In DNA form, the CDR3 reads TGTGCCAGCAGTTACGGGGAACGCACAGATACGCAGTATTTT.

This chain links TRBV5-1 with TRBJ1-4, with a possible D match to TRBD1 (6 bases). The CDR3 covers 14 residues. V was trimmed by 4 bases and J by 8 bases, leaving 15 bases between them. CDR1 SGHRS and CDR2 YFSETQ come from the germline V gene. CDR3 nucleotides: TGCGCCAGCAGCGACGGGGGGCTTGAGGAAAAACTGTTTTTT. Its protein is CASSDGGLEEKLFF.

V and J are TRBV28 and TRBJ2-7, with 10 nucleotides matching TRBD1. The CDR3 extends over 15 amino acids. Per germline, CDR1 MDHEN and CDR2 SYDVKM. J lost 7 bases, V lost 5 bases, and 11 bases had no gene match. Here the CDR3 reads CASSVLGTGVGEQYF. In DNA, the CDR3 is TGTGCCAGCAGTGTTCTCGGGACAGGGGTGGGGGAGCAGTACTTC.

The chain is built from TRBV29-1 and TRBJ2-2; TRBD2 matches 8 bases. Unmatched junction bases numbered 9, after V lost 7 bases and J lost 2 bases. The CDR3 is 15 amino acids. Germline-derived CDR1 and CDR2 are SQVTM and ANQGSEA. The CDR3 coding sequence is TGCAGCGCCGCAAATAGCGGGGTAAACACCGGGGAGCTGTTTTTT. This translates into CSAANSGVNTGELFF.

V gene TRBV7-8 combines with J gene TRBJ1-5; 9 nucleotides agree with TRBD1. V lost 6 bases and J lost 1; bases outside the gene matches: 4. The germline gives CDR1 SGHVS, CDR2 FQNEAQ. This CDR3 contains 15 residues. The CDR3 bases are TGTGCCAGCAGTATGACAGGGGGGAGCAATCAGCCCCAGCATTTT. Translated: CASSMTGGSNQPQHF.

This chain uses TRBV18 with TRBJ2-5, with 10 bases identical to TRBD1. Germline CDR1 and CDR2: KGHSH and LQKENI. Trimming removed 5 bases from V and 5 bases from J; junction bases left unmatched: 5. This CDR3 spans 14 amino acids. CDR3: CASSFRQGAETQYF. CDR3 DNA sequence: TGTGCCAGCTCATTCCGACAGGGGGCGGAGACCCAGTACTTC.

This chain uses TRBV7-8 with TRBJ2-3; TRBD2 matches at 11 bases. Germline V gene data show CDR1 as SGHVS and CDR2 as FQNEAQ. J lost 5 bases, V lost 1 base, and 5 bases had no gene match. The CDR3 length is 16 residues. CDR3 DNA: TGTGCCAGCAGCTTAGTAGCGGGGGGGCCGCAAGATACGCAGTATTTT. Amino acids: CASSLVAGGPQDTQYF.

The gene calls are TRBV5-1 and TRBJ2-1, with TRBD2 as a possible D gene (6 bases). CDR1 is SGHRS and CDR2 is YFSETQ in the germline V gene. The CDR3 loop spans 15 amino acids. V lost 5 bases and J lost 6, with 18 bases in between. The CDR3 DNA reads TGCGCCAGCAGTCGGGCCGGGAGCTTTACCAATGAGCAGTTCTTC. Translation: CASSRAGSFTNEQFF.

The chain joins TRBV27 to TRBJ1-2; a weak D match, TRBD1 (5 bases). The CDR3 extends over 13 amino acids. V was pared by 8 bases and J by 6 bases, with 16 bases between. Per the germline V gene, CDR1 is MNHEY and CDR2 is SMNVEV (reference sequence). The CDR3 DNA reads as TGTGCCAGCCGCGGCAGGGATGCTCATGGCTACACCTTC. It translates to CASRGRDAHGYTF.

V gene TRBV5-1 combines with J gene TRBJ2-7; D is undetermined. The ends were cut back, 0 bases at V and 2 bases at J, with 6 bases in the middle. The germline V gene encodes CDR1 SGHRS and CDR2 YFSETQ. This CDR3 has 13 residues. The CDR3 sequence: CASSLDGTYEQYF. The CDR3 DNA reads TGCGCCAGCAGCTTGGACGGCACCTACGAGCAGTACTTC. The full variable domain, its missing parts supplied by reference TRBV5-1 and TRBJ2-7, is KAGVTQTPRYLIKTRGQQVTLSCSPISGHRSVSWYQQTPGQGLQFLFEYFSETQRNKGNFPGRFSGRQFSNSRSEMNVSTLELGDSALYLCASSLDGTYEQYFGPGTRLTVT.

This chain connects TRBV14 to TRBJ1-1, with TRBD1 identical over 10 bases. This CDR3 is 16 amino acids long. V gave up 1 base and J gave up 1 base; unmatched junction bases: 3. CDR1 and CDR2 (germline): SGHDN, FVKESK. The CDR3 spells CASSQAGQGSNTEAFF. DNA for the CDR3: TGTGCCAGCAGCCAAGCGGGACAGGGGTCGAACACTGAAGCTTTCTTT.

The chain joins TRBV19 to TRBJ1-1; D is perhaps TRBD1 (5 bases). Trimming cost V 3 bases and J 2 bases, with 7 bases left between them. CDR3 size: 13 residues. Germline CDR1 reads LNHDA; CDR2 reads SQIVND (reference sequence). CDR3 in DNA: TGTGCCAGTAGTATGGGGGGAAACACTGAAGCTTTCTTT. Translating gives CASSMGGNTEAFF.

V gene TRBV14 combines with J gene TRBJ2-5; no reliable D call. The CDR3 is 12 amino acids. The germline V gene has CDR1 SGHDN and CDR2 FVKESK. V lost 1 base to trimming and J lost 5 bases, with 5 bases between them. CDR3 sequence (DNA): TGTGCCAGCAGCCAAGTCCGGGAGACCCAGTACTTC. This gives the protein CASSQVRETQYF.

The V gene is TRBV2, the J gene TRBJ1-1, with 7 bases that match TRBD1. In germline, CDR1 is SNHLY, CDR2 FYNNEI. Germline trimming cut 4 bases from V and 6 bases from J; bases unmatched to any gene: 5. CDR3 length: 13 amino acids. Written as DNA, the CDR3 is TGTGCCAGCAGTGGACAGGGTTTCTCTGAAGCTTTCTTT. It yields the protein CASSGQGFSEAFF.

The CDR3 DNA sequence: TGCGCCAGCAGGCCGACAGGGAGCTCCTACAATGAGCAGTTCTTC. It encodes CASRPTGSSYNEQFF. The rearrangement joins TRBV5-1 to TRBJ2-1, with 7 bases matching TRBD1. CDR3 size: 15 residues. Germline-derived CDR1 and CDR2 are SGHRS and YFSETQ. The J segment lost 0 bases and the V segment lost 5 bases, leaving 5 bases of the junction unmatched.

Concerning this clone: Sequence at one end of the junction differs from germline and may be a read error. V and J are TRBV4-1 and TRBJ1-1; no firm D call. The length of the CDR3 is 13 residues. CDR1 and CDR2 from the germline V gene are MGHRA and YSYEKL. The CDR3 sequence: CASSQGQNPEAFF. CDR3 coding DNA: TGCGCCAGCAGCCAAGGCCAGAACCCTGAAGCTTTCTTT.